The 2 T cell receptor beta chains reported below all come from one sample, sequenced in a study of blood T cell repertoires in COVID-19. Data came from immunoSEQ multiplex PCR; TCRdb stores just in-frame clones and leaves some out. Of tens of thousands of clones in the sample, 82% were seen once. Specimen: peripheral blood. These receptors came from an elderly woman with acute or convalescent COVID-19.

The rearrangement uses TRBV6-1 and TRBJ2-1, with 7 bases fitting TRBD2. This CDR3 has 14 residues. With V trimmed by 2 bases and J by 4 bases, 2 bases remained unmatched. Germline CDR1 and CDR2: MNHNS and SASEGT. The CDR3 loop is CASSEPGGYNEQFF. In nucleotides, the CDR3 is TGTGCCAGCAGTGAACCGGGGGGTTACAATGAGCAGTTCTTC.

The J gene is TRBJ1-1, the V gene TRBV18, with D possibly being TRBD1 (5 bases). Germline V CDR1 and CDR2: KGHSH, LQKENI. The CDR3 has 15 residues. The V end was cut by 2 bases, the J end by 2 bases, with 12 bases between. The CDR3 nucleotides are TGTGCCAGCTCACCATTGGGGGGGAGCAACACTGAAGCTTTCTTT. Residues: CASSPLGGSNTEAFF.